This T cell receptor beta chain was sequenced during a study of shared clonotypes between healthy human individuals. About the study: Three CD4 naive, three CD4 memory, two CD8 naive and one CD8 memory plate were used per donor. Findings and limits, study-wide: Estimated richness values were generally larger in naive subsets than in memory subsets.

Data came from immunoSEQ multiplex PCR; TCRdb stores just in-frame clones and leaves some out. The repertoire holds about 770,000 clones, around 70% seen once, with approximately 2% in the top ten. This clone was recorded only once. The target antigen is unknown. This receptor was obtained from a woman aged 25 to 39 in good health. Specimen: memory CD4+ T cells sorted from blood. Subset defined: CD45RA-negative fraction.

DNA of the CDR3: TGCGCCAGCAGTCAAGAGCCCTCGACAGTAACAGATACGCAGTATTTT. Protein product: CASSQEPSTVTDTQYF. J is TRBJ2-3 and V is TRBV23-1; TRBD1 might be the D (5 bases). TRBV23-1 is given ORF status, its function remaining uncertain. CDR3 length: 16 amino acids. Deletions cut 2 bases from V and 3 bases from J, with 15 bases between.